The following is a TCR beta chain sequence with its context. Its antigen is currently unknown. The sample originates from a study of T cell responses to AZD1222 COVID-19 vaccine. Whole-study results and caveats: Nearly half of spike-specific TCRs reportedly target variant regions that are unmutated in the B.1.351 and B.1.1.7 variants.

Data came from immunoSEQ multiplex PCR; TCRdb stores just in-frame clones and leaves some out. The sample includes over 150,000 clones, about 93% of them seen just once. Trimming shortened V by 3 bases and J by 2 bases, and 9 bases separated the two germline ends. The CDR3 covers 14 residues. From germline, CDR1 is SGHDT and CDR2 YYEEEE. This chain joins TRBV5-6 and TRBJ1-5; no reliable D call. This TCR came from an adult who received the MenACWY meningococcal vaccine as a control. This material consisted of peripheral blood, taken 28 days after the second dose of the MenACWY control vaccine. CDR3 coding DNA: TGTGCCAGCAGCTCCCAGTCGGGCAATCAGCCCCAGCATTTT. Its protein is CASSSQSGNQPQHF.